The present TCR beta chain was sequenced within a study of T cell responses to AZD1222 COVID-19 vaccine. Study-level points and caveats: Donors, mostly white British, included more females; clonal diversity was possibly underestimated.

Trimming removed 3 bases from V and 4 bases from J; junction bases left unmatched: 5. Germline CDR1 reads LNHDA; CDR2 reads SQIVND (reference sequence). The CDR3 spans 14 residues. Concerning this clone: The antigen is undetermined.

Repertoires were generated with immunoSEQ multiplex PCR, while TCRdb's copy carries only in-frame clones and drops some. The sample includes more than 150,000 clones, about nine tenths of them seen just once. The sequences come from peripheral blood, collected on day 0 of MenACWY control vaccination. This TCR was sampled from an adult in good health. J is TRBJ1-1 and V is TRBV19; 7 nucleotides line up with TRBD1. CDR3 in DNA: TGTGCCAGTAGTATCTCCAGGGGGAGCACTGAAGCTTTCTTT. Protein sequence: CASSISRGSTEAFF.